What follows describes a single TCR beta chain. CDR1 and CDR2 (germline): WSHSY, SAAADI. The CDR3 runs to 13 residues. The V end lost 4 bases, the J end lost 2 bases, and 8 bases lay between the germline ends. The sample belongs to a study of blood T cell repertoires in COVID-19. Overall study: Researchers got acute and convalescent COVID-19 samples from the United States, Italy and Spain. T cells, B-cell-depleted T cells, or PBMCs provided the cDNA or gDNA that served as material.

In the source study's methods: How many nucleated cells were present was estimated from reference gene primer amplification. Data came from immunoSEQ multiplex PCR; TCRdb stores just in-frame clones and leaves some out. D and trimming come from the DNA, and the V and J calls and clone size come from that table. The sample shows around 37,000 clones, around 90% of them seen only once. The sequenced sample consisted of peripheral blood. The gene calls are TRBV10-2 and TRBJ2-5, with TRBD1 as a possible D gene (5 bases). This clonotype was obtained from a man aged 50 or older with active or convalescent COVID-19. The CDR3 DNA reads TGCGCCAGCAGTGTGGGGCGGCAAGAGACCCAGTACTTC. It specifies CASSVGRQETQYF.